This T cell receptor (beta chain) was captured in a study of vaccination and CD4 T cells after COVID-19. Sample treatment: roughly nine-day PBMC culture with coronavirus spike peptide pools or control peptides (ViraFEST assay). ViraFEST sequenced TCRs after peptide-pool expansion of antigen-specific T cells. Culture conditions combined some 1.9 million PBMCs per well with around 9.7 IU/ml IL-2 and 8.5 to 10 ug/ml peptide pools. The Oncomine TCR Beta short-read assay sequenced DNA from cultured CD4+ T cells. A single record per CDR3 protein comes from TCRdb applying MiXCR to the PCR reads. The data contain about 20,000 distinct CDR3 sequences, around 80% of them singletons. The CDR3 loop spans 14 amino acids. The germline V gene has CDR1 SGHNT and CDR2 YENEEA. The V end was cut by 6 bases, the J end by 0 bases, with 9 bases between. In regard to this clonotype: Its antigen is currently unknown.

The material sequenced was CD4+ T cells from blood, cultured in vitro, taken after SARS-CoV-2 vaccination. The chain carries TRBV11-3 and TRBJ2-1; D gene uncertain. The source is a human donor who received a COVID-19 vaccine. The CDR3, as DNA: TGTGCCAGCAGTCTTCTTAGCTCCTACAATGAGCAGTTCTTC. Translated: CASSLLSSYNEQFF.